Presented here are 32 T cell receptor beta chains from one specimen sequenced in a study of cytomegalovirus exposure and HLA in healthy donors. PCR used 60 Vbeta primers and 13 Jbeta primers. Measured with immunoSEQ multiplex PCR; TCRdb has only the in-frame clones, and not every one. The table shows about 140,000 clones, with roughly 76% occurring only once. The sequenced sample consisted of PBMCs. Every receptor here comes from a woman in her 40s in good health and CMV-seronegative.

J is TRBJ2-1 and V is TRBV4-1; 10 nucleotides align to TRBD2. The CDR3 consists of 20 residues. V was pared by 0 bases and J by 4 bases, with 15 bases of the junction left unmatched. Germline lookup yields CDR1 MGHRA and CDR2 YSYEKL. The CDR3 region is CASSQDSSGGPRIRYNEQFF. CDR3 nucleotide sequence: TGCGCCAGCAGCCAAGACAGTAGCGGGGGGCCGAGGATCCGTTACAATGAGCAGTTCTTC.

Written as DNA, the CDR3 is TGTGCCAGCAGTGAGACAGGACAGGGGGCAGGTGGCTACACCTTC. It encodes CASSETGQGAGGYTF. J is TRBJ1-2 and V is TRBV2; 11 bases fit TRBD1. J gave up 7 bases and V 3 bases, and 7 bases lay outside the gene matches. The germline gives CDR1 SNHLY, CDR2 FYNNEI. This CDR3 comprises 15 residues.

This clone was recorded only once. The chain links TRBV11-2 to TRBJ2-1; 7 bases fit TRBD1. The CDR3 contains 13 residues. Looked up from germline, CDR1 is SGHAT and CDR2 is FQNNGV. V was clipped by 5 bases and J by 7 bases; unmatched bases: 5. CDR3 residues: CASSGGQLNEQFF. The CDR3 DNA reads TGTGCCAGCAGCGGGGGACAGCTAAATGAGCAGTTCTTC.

This clone was seen only a few times. The chain couples TRBV6-1 to TRBJ1-4; TRBD1 might be the D (6 bases). The germline V gene has CDR1 MNHNS and CDR2 SASEGT. The CDR3 is 22 amino acids. Trimming left V 0 bases short and J 4 bases short, with 30 bases between. Here the CDR3 reads CASSEATELRTVEGFGNEKLFF. The CDR3 DNA is TGTGCCAGCAGTGAAGCGACTGAACTTAGGACAGTCGAAGGATTTGGTAATGAAAAACTGTTTTTT.

As for this clone: This CDR3 is missing its conserved last phenylalanine or tryptophan, likely due to a read error. This chain connects TRBV7-9 to TRBJ1-2; D remains unclear. The V end was cut by 1 base, the J end by 10 bases, with 22 bases between. CDR1 and CDR2 (germline): SEHNR, FQNEAQ (reference sequence). This CDR3 comprises 16 residues. The CDR3 DNA is TGTGCCAGCAGCTTAGTAGCAGAGAGGAGAACTATGGACTACACCCTC. This gives the protein CASSLVAERRTMDYTL.

The chain carries TRBV18 and TRBJ2-1; the match to TRBD2 covers 8 bases. Trimming at V came to 6 bases and at J to 9 bases, leaving 10 bases not matched to a gene. CDR3 length: 14 residues. In germline, CDR1 is KGHSH, CDR2 LQKENI. DNA of the CDR3: TGTGCCAGCTCCCCGGCGGGGGGTACAAGTGAGCAGTTCTTC. Translating gives CASSPAGGTSEQFF.

The rearrangement joins TRBV7-2 to TRBJ1-2, with 9 bases matching TRBD1. The V and J ends lost 2 bases and 6 bases, in that order; junction bases with no gene match: 7. Germline values: CDR1 SGHTA, CDR2 FQGNSA. This CDR3 spans 15 amino acids. CDR3 residues: CASSLNRGQGNGYTF. In DNA, the CDR3 is TGTGCCAGCAGCTTAAACAGGGGGCAGGGAAATGGCTACACCTTC.

This chain uses TRBV19 with TRBJ1-1, with 10 bases lining up with TRBD1. The CDR3 covers 14 residues. Germline CDR1 LNHDA, CDR2 SQIVND (reference sequence). Trimming at V came to 5 bases and at J to 7 bases, leaving 7 bases not matched to a gene. CDR3 in amino acids: CASSLTGGAGEAFF. For the CDR3, the DNA is TGTGCCAGTAGTCTGACAGGGGGCGCGGGTGAAGCTTTCTTT.

This clone appeared a single time. This sequence joins TRBV7-2 and TRBJ1-5; TRBD1 agrees at 7 bases. V was pared by 5 bases and J by 7 bases, with 5 bases of the junction left unmatched. This CDR3 comprises 13 residues. The V gene's germline CDR1 is SGHTA and CDR2 FQGNSA. DNA for the CDR3: TGTGCCAGCAGCCCCCGGACAGGACAGCCCCAGCATTTT. Residues: CASSPRTGQPQHF. The full variable domain, rest sourced from reference TRBV7-2 and TRBJ1-5, is GAGVSQSPSNKVTEKGKDVELRCDPISGHTALYWYRQSLGQGLEFLIYFQGNSAPDKSGLPSDRFSAERTGGSVSTLTIQRTQQEDSAVYLCASSPRTGQPQHFGDGTRLSIL.

This clone has more than one count but fewer than ten. V and J are TRBV4-1 and TRBJ2-2; no reliable D call. The CDR3 covers 14 residues. Germline CDR1 reads MGHRA; CDR2 reads YSYEKL. The V end was cut by 3 bases, the J end by 1 base, with 6 bases between. The CDR3 DNA sequence: TGCGCCAGCAGCCAGACACAGAACACCGGGGAGCTGTTTTTT. Protein sequence: CASSQTQNTGELFF.

The gene calls are TRBV4-1 and TRBJ2-4, with 8 bases fitting TRBD1. The CDR3 contains 15 residues. V lost 4 bases to trimming and J lost 6 bases; unmatched junction nucleotides: 8. Looked up from germline, CDR1 is MGHRA and CDR2 is YSYEKL. The CDR3 protein is CASSRQQGVGNIQYF. CDR3 DNA: TGCGCCAGCAGCCGCCAACAGGGGGTCGGAAACATTCAGTACTTC.

This clone has only a few counts. The V gene is TRBV5-4, the J gene TRBJ1-2; tentative D call: TRBD1 (6 bases). V was cut by 1 base and J by 4 bases, with 11 bases left in between. Germline CDR1 is SGHNT and CDR2 is YYREEE (reference sequence). CDR3 size: 14 residues. The CDR3 is CASSLIGQSYGYTF. The CDR3 DNA follows: TGTGCCAGCAGCTTGATAGGACAGAGCTATGGCTACACCTTC.

The CDR3 protein is CASSLRGTNEQFF. In DNA form, the CDR3 reads TGTGCCAGCAGTTTGCGGGGCACGAATGAGCAGTTCTTC. The chain uses TRBV27 and TRBJ2-1; D might be TRBD2 (6 bases). The germline V gene encodes CDR1 MNHEY and CDR2 SMNVEV (reference sequence). The CDR3 loop spans 13 amino acids. The ends were cut back, 3 bases at V and 7 bases at J, with 10 bases in the middle.

This clone was found a few times. The V gene is TRBV10-3, the J gene TRBJ2-1; D unresolved. The CDR3 runs to 14 residues. Germline lookup yields CDR1 ENHRY and CDR2 SYGVKD. The V and J ends lost 3 bases and 5 bases respectively, with 11 bases between them. CDR3 coding DNA: TGTGCCATCAGTGAATTGTCCAGGAACAATGAGCAGTTCTTC. This translates into CAISELSRNNEQFF.

V and J are TRBV27 and TRBJ2-7; 7 positions agree with TRBD1. The V gene's germline CDR1 is MNHEY and CDR2 SMNVEV (reference sequence). This CDR3 is built from 13 residues. The junction had 9 bases not matched to a gene; V was cut back by 2 bases and J by 11 bases. The CDR3 region has the DNA TGTGCCAGCAGTTTAAATATAGGAGGACAGGAGTACTTC. This codes for CASSLNIGGQEYF.

This clone was seen more than once but under ten times. The CDR3 loop is CASSLGWRDREETQYF. The CDR3 bases are TGTGCCAGCAGCTTGGGGTGGAGGGACAGGGAAGAGACCCAGTACTTC. The chain carries TRBV11-3 and TRBJ2-5; TRBD1 agrees at 9 bases. Germline lookup yields CDR1 SGHNT and CDR2 YENEEA. The CDR3 loop spans 16 amino acids. The ends lost 3 bases at V and 3 bases at J; junction bases unmatched: 8. Based on the CDR3 plus reference TRBV11-3 and TRBJ2-5, the full variable domain is EAGVVQSPRYKIIEKKQPVAFWCNPISGHNTLYWYLQNLGQGPELLIRYENEEAVDDSQLPKDRFSAERLKGVDSTLKIQPAELGDSAVYLCASSLGWRDREETQYFGPGTRLLVL.

The chain carries TRBV18 and TRBJ2-1, with a possible D match to TRBD2 (5 bases). V gave up 10 bases and J gave up 2 bases, with 12 bases separating them. CDR3 length: 13 amino acids. Per the germline V gene, CDR1 is KGHSH and CDR2 is LQKENI. Here the CDR3 reads CATVPGTYNEQFF. In DNA, the CDR3 is TGTGCCACCGTACCCGGGACCTACAATGAGCAGTTCTTC.

The V call is TRBV25-1, the J call TRBJ2-1, with 9 bases that match TRBD2. Trimming at V came to 4 bases and at J to 7 bases, leaving 5 bases not matched to a gene. In germline, CDR1 is MGHDK, CDR2 SYGVNS. The CDR3 contains 14 residues. The chain's CDR3 is CASSAGLAKNEQFF. The CDR3 nucleotides read TGTGCCAGCAGTGCGGGACTAGCTAAAAATGAGCAGTTCTTC. Using reference TRBV25-1 and TRBJ2-1 for the parts outside the CDR3, the full variable domain is EADIYQTPRYLVIGTGKKITLECSQTMGHDKMYWYQQDPGMELHLIHYSYGVNSTEKGDLSSESTVSRIRTEHFPLTLESARPSHTSQYLCASSAGLAKNEQFFGPGTRLTVL.

With regard to this clone: Germline is not matched at one junction end, which may reflect a read error. This rearrangement joins TRBV9 to TRBJ1-1, with D possibly being TRBD1 (6 bases). Per germline, CDR1 SGDLS and CDR2 YYNGEE. The CDR3 is 14 residues long. The CDR3 loop reads CASTVGVRGTEAFF. CDR3 in DNA: TGTGCCAGCACCGTAGGTGTCAGGGGAACTGAAGCTTTCTTT.

V usage is TRBV6-5 and J usage is TRBJ1-2; 9 bases line up with TRBD1. Germline values: CDR1 MNHEY, CDR2 SVGAGI. CDR3 length: 15 residues. V lost 0 bases to trimming and J lost 2 bases; unmatched junction nucleotides: 1. This CDR3 is CASSYSGQGNYGYTF. CDR3 DNA sequence: TGTGCCAGCAGTTACTCGGGACAGGGCAACTATGGCTACACCTTC.

J is TRBJ2-3 and V is TRBV19; tentative D call: TRBD1 (6 bases). Trimming removed 0 bases from V and 0 bases from J, with 13 bases in between. This CDR3 is 17 amino acids long. Germline CDR1 and CDR2: LNHDA and SQIVND (reference sequence). This chain's CDR3 is CASSIEVQGASTDTQYF. In DNA form, the CDR3 reads TGTGCCAGTAGTATAGAGGTACAGGGCGCTAGCACAGATACGCAGTATTTT.

J is TRBJ2-2 and V is TRBV7-2; the D gene is possibly TRBD2 (6 bases). V was cut by 5 bases and J by 6 bases, with 16 bases left in between. CDR1 and CDR2 from the germline V gene are SGHTA and FQGNSA. This CDR3 region has 15 residues. CDR3 sequence (DNA): TGTGCCAGCAGCCCCCAATGGGGAGGTGCCGGGGAGCTGTTTTTT. Its translation is CASSPQWGGAGELFF.

This rearrangement joins TRBV5-6 to TRBJ1-2; D gene unclear. CDR3 length: 12 residues. Trimming shortened V by 2 bases and J by 7 bases, and 9 bases separated the two germline ends. Germline loops: CDR1 SGHDT, CDR2 YYEEEE. In nucleotides, the CDR3 is TGTGCCAGCAGCTTCGGGCGGGGTGGCTACACCTTC. It specifies CASSFGRGGYTF.

The chain couples TRBV18 to TRBJ2-7, with D unresolved. Germline-derived CDR1 and CDR2 are KGHSH and LQKENI. The CDR3 is 13 residues long. V lost 1 base to trimming and J lost 0 bases, with 4 bases between them. CDR3 amino acids: CASSPQSSYEQYF. The DNA for the CDR3 is TGTGCCAGCTCACCACAGAGCTCCTACGAGCAGTACTTC. The whole variable domain, filled in from reference TRBV18 and TRBJ2-7, reads NAGVMQNPRHLVRRRGQEARLRCSPMKGHSHVYWYRQLPEEGLKFMVYLQKENIIDESGMPKERFSAEFPKEGPSILRIQQVVRGDSAAYFCASSPQSSYEQYFGPGTRLTVT.

This clone was seen only a few times. The chain links TRBV7-2 to TRBJ2-3; 13 bases are shared with TRBD2. Germline loops: CDR1 SGHTA, CDR2 FQGNSA. The CDR3 is made up of 20 amino acids. Losses at the gene ends were 0 bases for V and 1 base for J; bases not matched to a gene: 10. The CDR3 bases are TGTGCCAGCAGCTTAGCGAGACTAGCGGGGGGTTTACGGGGCACAGATACGCAGTATTTT. As protein: CASSLARLAGGLRGTDTQYF.

The genes are TRBV6-1 and TRBJ1-5; 7 bases line up with TRBD1. The CDR3 covers 14 residues. V lost 4 bases to trimming and J lost 3 bases; unmatched junction nucleotides: 3. Germline CDR1 MNHNS, CDR2 SASEGT. This CDR3 is CASSGQGPNQPQHF. The CDR3 DNA follows: TGTGCCAGCAGTGGACAGGGACCCAATCAGCCCCAGCATTTT.

This clone was seen a few times. The rearrangement joins TRBV19 to TRBJ2-2; D perhaps matches TRBD2 (6 bases). The CDR3 is 15 residues long. V was pared by 7 bases and J by 8 bases, with 20 bases between. Germline lookup yields CDR1 LNHDA and CDR2 SQIVND (reference sequence). Here the CDR3 reads CASIRAAGTGGELFF. CDR3 nucleotides: TGTGCCAGTATCCGGGCAGCTGGGACTGGAGGGGAGCTGTTTTTT.

This clone has just a few counts. The chain couples TRBV5-6 to TRBJ1-4, with 8 bases aligning to TRBD1. J gave up 2 bases and V 6 bases, and 6 bases lay outside the gene matches. The V gene's germline CDR1 is SGHDT and CDR2 YYEEEE. This CDR3 is built from 15 residues. The CDR3, as DNA: TGTGCCAGCAACGGACAGGGTTCCACTAATGAAAAACTGTTTTTT. Translated, it gives CASNGQGSTNEKLFF.

V and J are TRBV6-5 and TRBJ2-3, with TRBD1 identical over 8 bases. CDR3 size: 14 residues. The trim removed 5 bases at V and 0 bases at J, leaving 1 base unmatched. In germline, CDR1 is MNHEY, CDR2 SVGAGI. The CDR3 nucleotides read TGTGCCAGCAGTGACAGGGGAAGCACAGATACGCAGTATTTT. Amino acids: CASSDRGSTDTQYF.

V usage is TRBV19 and J usage is TRBJ2-3, with D possibly TRBD2 on 6 matching bases. V lost 11 bases, J lost 1 base, and 10 bases lay in between. This CDR3 comprises 12 residues. CDR1 and CDR2 (germline): LNHDA, SQIVND (reference sequence). CDR3 sequence: CAGGLRTDTQYF. Written as DNA, the CDR3 is TGTGCCGGGGGACTTCGCACAGATACGCAGTATTTT.

Regarding this clone: The junction and the germline gene differ at one end; a read error may be behind it. The chain joins TRBV4-2 to TRBJ2-7, with D perhaps matching TRBD2 (5 bases). The CDR3 contains 14 residues. Germline CDR1 LGHNA, CDR2 YNFKEQ. This CDR3 reads CAGSQDTGFNEQYF. The CDR3 nucleotides read TGTGCCGGCAGCCAAGATACGGGGTTTAACGAGCAGTACTTC.

The chain uses TRBV28 and TRBJ1-3, with no clear D. The CDR3 loop spans 14 amino acids. V lost 3 bases to trimming and J lost 3 bases, with 9 bases between them. CDR1 and CDR2 (germline): MDHEN, SYDVKM. CDR3 in DNA: TGTGCCAGCAGTTTCGGACTCAATGGAAACACCATATATTTT. Translation: CASSFGLNGNTIYF. Filled out from reference TRBV28 and TRBJ1-3, the complete variable domain reads DVKVTQSSRYLVKRTGEKVFLECVQDMDHENMFWYRQDPGLGLRLIYFSYDVKMKEKGDIPEGYSVSREKKERFSLILESASTNQTSMYLCASSFGLNGNTIYFGEGSWLTVV.